One sample yielded the 30 T cell receptor beta chains listed below, sequenced in a study of T cell responses to AZD1222 COVID-19 vaccine. This table comes from immunoSEQ multiplex PCR, and its TCRdb copy is limited to in-frame clones, with some not included. The sample holds approximately 170,000 clones, roughly nine tenths seen once. Sequenced material: peripheral blood, taken on day 0 of AZD1222 vaccination. Receptor source: an adult in good health.

The rearrangement uses TRBV28 and TRBJ2-6; 11 bases line up with TRBD1. Trimming at V came to 6 bases and at J to 2 bases, leaving 15 bases not matched to a gene. Germline CDR1 is MDHEN and CDR2 is SYDVKM. This CDR3 region has 20 residues. This CDR3 is CASRRTDGGTGGPGANVLTF. The DNA of the CDR3 is TGTGCCAGCAGACGGACGGATGGCGGGACAGGGGGGCCTGGGGCCAACGTCCTGACTTTC.

CDR3 nucleotides: TGCGCCAGCAGCCAAGAATTGGCAGGGGAGGAGAATGAGCAGTTCTTC. Translating gives CASSQELAGEENEQFF. The rearrangement joins TRBV4-1 to TRBJ2-1; D is perhaps TRBD1 or TRBD2 (6 bases each). The CDR3 totals 16 residues. Germline lookup yields CDR1 MGHRA and CDR2 YSYEKL. V was clipped by 0 bases and J by 7 bases, with 16 bases between them.

V and J are TRBV5-6 and TRBJ1-6; possibly TRBD1 for D (5 bases). The V end was cut by 5 bases, the J end by 10 bases, with 19 bases between. Germline CDR1 reads SGHDT; CDR2 reads YYEEEE. The CDR3 has 15 residues. The chain's CDR3 is CASSPEAGLYSPLHF. CDR3 coding DNA: TGTGCCAGCAGTCCGGAGGCAGGGCTTTACTCACCCCTCCACTTT.

This rearrangement joins TRBV2 to TRBJ2-1; perhaps TRBD1 as D (6 bases). From germline, CDR1 is SNHLY and CDR2 FYNNEI. Trimming took off 6 bases at V and 0 bases at J, with 15 bases between the two ends. CDR3 size: 16 residues. Here the CDR3 DNA reads TGTGCCAGCAGACAGGACAGCACAAGCTCCTACAATGAGCAGTTCTTC. Its translation is CASRQDSTSSYNEQFF. Full variable domain (rest looked up from reference TRBV2 and TRBJ2-1): EPEVTQTPSHQVTQMGQEVILRCVPISNHLYFYWYRQILGQKVEFLVSFYNNEISEKSEIFDDQFSVERPDGSNFTLKIRSTKLEDSAMYFCASRQDSTSSYNEQFFGPGTRLTVL.

The genes are TRBV6-2 or TRBV6-3 and TRBJ2-1; 10 bases match TRBD1. Germline CDR1 MNHEY, CDR2 SVGEGT. V trimming: 4 bases; J trimming: 6 bases; junction bases outside the gene matches: 6. This CDR3 region has 15 residues. CDR3: CASSLGQGTRNEQFF. The CDR3 nucleotides are TGTGCCAGCAGTTTGGGACAGGGGACCCGCAATGAGCAGTTCTTC.

V gene TRBV30 combines with J gene TRBJ2-7; D may correspond to TRBD1 or TRBD2 (5 bases each). Per germline, CDR1 GTSNPN and CDR2 SVGIG (reference sequence). Trimming cost V 0 bases and J 2 bases, with 11 bases left between them. This CDR3 contains 14 residues. The CDR3 DNA sequence: TGTGCCTGGAGTGTACAGGACGGGGCCTACGAGCAGTACTTC. It specifies CAWSVQDGAYEQYF.

This clone has only one observation. This chain connects TRBV4-2 to TRBJ2-3; 13 bases map to TRBD2. V lost 0 bases, J lost 2 bases, and 11 bases stayed unmatched. The CDR3 is made up of 20 amino acids. Germline-derived CDR1 and CDR2 are LGHNA and YNFKEQ. Here the CDR3 reads CASSQDPSSGTSGATDTQYF. The CDR3, as DNA: TGTGCCAGCAGCCAAGATCCTTCGTCCGGGACTAGCGGGGCCACAGATACGCAGTATTTT.

The V and J genes are TRBV27 and TRBJ2-3, with D unresolved. Per the germline V gene, CDR1 is MNHEY and CDR2 is SMNVEV (reference sequence). Trimming pared 0 bases from V and 1 base from J, leaving 11 bases between. The CDR3 is made up of 16 amino acids. The CDR3 coding sequence is TGTGCCAGCAGTTTATCGCGGAGTCCCCGCACAGATACGCAGTATTTT. Encoded protein: CASSLSRSPRTDTQYF.

CDR3 DNA: TGTGCCAGCAGCTGGACAGGGGTGACCGGGGAGCTGTTTTTT. Translation: CASSWTGVTGELFF. The V gene is TRBV5-4, the J gene TRBJ2-2; 9 bases are shared with TRBD1. The CDR3 spans 14 residues. Germline V gene data show CDR1 as SGHNT and CDR2 as YYREEE (reference sequence). V lost 3 bases and J lost 5; bases outside the gene matches: 2.

The rearrangement links TRBV27 to TRBJ2-5; 9 bases fit TRBD2. In germline, CDR1 is MNHEY, CDR2 SMNVEV (reference sequence). The CDR3 sequence is 13 residues long. With V trimmed by 7 bases and J by 5 bases, 5 bases remained unmatched. CDR3 residues: CASKRGVGETQYF. The CDR3, as DNA: TGTGCCAGCAAGCGGGGGGTAGGGGAGACCCAGTACTTC.

The chain carries TRBV12-3 or TRBV12-4 and TRBJ2-4; perhaps TRBD2 as D (6 bases). V lost 3 bases and J lost 4, with 7 bases in between. This CDR3 contains 13 residues. The DNA of the CDR3 is TGTGCCAGCAGTTTCGGGGGTAAAAACATTCAGTACTTC. This sequence encodes CASSFGGKNIQYF.

This rearrangement joins TRBV5-4 to TRBJ2-2, with 7 bases aligning to TRBD1. The germline gives CDR1 SGHNT, CDR2 YYREEE (reference sequence). J lost 4 bases, V lost 4 bases, and 7 bases had no gene match. CDR3 size: 15 residues. DNA for the CDR3: TGTGCCAGCAGCGCCTTACAGGGGCGCACCGGGGAGCTGTTTTTT. Its protein is CASSALQGRTGELFF.

The V and J genes are TRBV12-3 or TRBV12-4 and TRBJ1-5; D gene ambiguous. The length of the CDR3 is 11 residues. Trimming cost V 5 bases and J 6 bases, with 5 bases left between them. CDR3 amino acids: CASSESQPQHF. The CDR3 region has the DNA TGTGCCAGCAGTGAGAGTCAGCCCCAGCATTTT.

This clone was recorded once. This chain uses TRBV15 with TRBJ1-1; D is ambiguous. V gave up 1 base and J gave up 10 bases, with 22 bases separating them. This CDR3 has 16 residues. In germline, CDR1 is LNHNV, CDR2 YYDKDF (reference sequence). The CDR3: CATSRGLGVGSYRAFF. CDR3 DNA: TGTGCCACCAGCAGAGGACTTGGGGTAGGATCTTACAGAGCTTTCTTT.

The J gene is TRBJ2-4, the V gene TRBV11-3; 9 bases align to TRBD2. The V gene end was trimmed by 6 bases and the J gene end by 3 bases; junction bases not matched to a gene: 21. The CDR3 runs 20 residues. Germline CDR1 and CDR2: SGHNT and YENEEA. CDR3 residues: CASRGGLSGGAPGDKNIQYF. The DNA of the CDR3 is TGTGCCAGCAGAGGCGGGCTTAGCGGGGGAGCTCCAGGTGACAAAAACATTCAGTACTTC. Looking up the rest from reference TRBV11-3 and TRBJ2-4 gives the full variable domain: EAGVVQSPRYKIIEKKQPVAFWCNPISGHNTLYWYLQNLGQGPELLIRYENEEAVDDSQLPKDRFSAERLKGVDSTLKIQPAELGDSAVYLCASRGGLSGGAPGDKNIQYFGAGTRLSVL.

This rearrangement joins TRBV7-3 to TRBJ2-3, with D perhaps matching TRBD1 (5 bases). Trimming removed 1 base from V and 3 bases from J, with 11 bases in between. The germline CDR1 and CDR2 sequences are SGHTA and FQGTGA. The CDR3 is made up of 15 amino acids. CDR3: CASSLRGRVTDTQYF. The CDR3 DNA reads as TGTGCCAGCAGCTTAAGGGGCAGGGTGACAGATACGCAGTATTTT.

The chain combines TRBV7-3 with TRBJ2-7; TRBD1 matches 9 bases. Trimming at V came to 5 bases and at J to 2 bases, leaving 10 bases not matched to a gene. The CDR3 runs 16 residues. Germline CDR1 SGHTA, CDR2 FQGTGA. CDR3 in amino acids: CASSEQGAPLTYEQYF. CDR3 bases: TGTGCCAGCAGCGAACAGGGGGCTCCCCTAACCTACGAGCAGTACTTC.

This clone was seen just once. The chain recombines TRBV5-4 with TRBJ2-3; 9 nucleotides align to TRBD1. Trimming removed 4 bases from V and 1 base from J; junction bases left unmatched: 10. The CDR3 runs 17 residues. Germline V lookup: CDR1 SGHNT, CDR2 YYREEE (reference sequence). The CDR3 DNA reads as TGTGCCAGCAGCACCCTGATCCGGACAGGGGGCACAGATACGCAGTATTTT. The encoded protein is CASSTLIRTGGTDTQYF.

The chain links TRBV19 to TRBJ1-1; no clear D. V was clipped by 10 bases and J by 0 bases, with 15 bases between them. The germline V gene has CDR1 LNHDA and CDR2 SQIVND (reference sequence). The CDR3 spans 14 residues. This CDR3 is CATQPGPLNTEAFF. CDR3 bases: TGTGCCACCCAGCCCGGACCGCTGAACACTGAAGCTTTCTTT.

The chain carries TRBV5-6 and TRBJ1-3; D is unclear. V lost 0 bases and J 0 bases, leaving 13 bases between the germline ends. Germline V gives CDR1 SGHDT, CDR2 YYEEEE. The CDR3 sequence is 17 residues long. CDR3 region: CASSLGPPVYSGNTIYF. As DNA, the CDR3 is TGTGCCAGCAGCTTGGGTCCCCCCGTTTACTCTGGAAACACCATATATTTT.

The chain joins TRBV19 to TRBJ1-1, with D possibly TRBD1 on 5 matching bases. V lost 5 bases, J lost 3 bases, and 13 bases lay in between. CDR3 length: 14 residues. CDR1 and CDR2 (germline): LNHDA, SQIVND (reference sequence). The CDR3 coding sequence is TGTGCCAGTAGTCCGCGGGGGGGAGACACTGAAGCTTTCTTT. It specifies CASSPRGGDTEAFF.

The rearrangement joins TRBV5-6 to TRBJ2-7, with D perhaps TRBD2 (7 bases). V lost 0 bases, J lost 7 bases, and 17 bases lay in between. The CDR3 runs to 15 residues. Looked up from germline, CDR1 is SGHDT and CDR2 is YYEEEE. The CDR3 DNA follows: TGTGCCAGCAGCTTGGCCGGGGGGCGAGTAAGAGAGCAGTACTTC. This codes for CASSLAGGRVREQYF.

This clone occurred once. The chain carries TRBV2 and TRBJ2-7; the D is unclear. The germline V gene encodes CDR1 SNHLY and CDR2 FYNNEI. The CDR3 consists of 12 residues. V lost 3 bases and J 3 bases, leaving 6 bases between the germline ends. The CDR3 here is CASSEYDYEQYV. Written as DNA, the CDR3 is TGTGCCAGCAGTGAGTATGACTACGAGCAGTACGTC.

The chain recombines TRBV2 with TRBJ1-4; maybe TRBD1 (6 bases). CDR1 SNHLY and CDR2 FYNNEI come from the germline V gene. The CDR3 length is 16 residues. The ends were cut back, 6 bases at V and 4 bases at J, with 18 bases in the middle. CDR3 amino acids: CASRITGPTGNEKLFF. CDR3 nucleotide sequence: TGTGCCAGCAGGATAACAGGGCCTACTGGTAATGAAAAACTGTTTTTT.

The J gene is TRBJ2-1, the V gene TRBV6-5; D not certain. Per the germline V gene, CDR1 is MNHEY and CDR2 is SVGAGI. Trimming removed 8 bases from V and 3 bases from J, with 8 bases in between. The CDR3 totals 12 residues. CDR3: CASGRLYNEQFF. In DNA, the CDR3 is TGTGCCAGCGGGCGGCTCTACAATGAGCAGTTCTTC.

This chain joins TRBV28 and TRBJ2-7; TRBD1 matches at 9 bases. Trimming removed 4 bases from V and 3 bases from J; junction bases left unmatched: 4. Germline V lookup: CDR1 MDHEN, CDR2 SYDVKM. This CDR3 comprises 14 residues. CDR3 amino acids: CASSSTGGGYEQYF. CDR3 nucleotide sequence: TGTGCCAGCAGTTCGACAGGGGGAGGCTACGAGCAGTACTTC. The full variable domain, in which reference TRBV28 and TRBJ2-7 provide the parts outside the CDR3, is DVKVTQSSRYLVKRTGEKVFLECVQDMDHENMFWYRQDPGLGLRLIYFSYDVKMKEKGDIPEGYSVSREKKERFSLILESASTNQTSMYLCASSSTGGGYEQYFGPGTRLTVT.

The chain uses TRBV6-6 and TRBJ1-1; D may be TRBD1 (6 bases). The germline gives CDR1 MNHNY, CDR2 SVGAGI (reference sequence). The V end was cut by 6 bases, the J end by 6 bases, with 14 bases between. The CDR3 is 13 residues long. CDR3 amino acids: CASRTGRSAEAFF. The CDR3 DNA sequence: TGTGCCAGCAGAACAGGGAGGTCGGCTGAAGCTTTCTTT.

The CDR3 sequence: CASSLEAGASKNIQYF. The CDR3 bases are TGCGCCAGCAGCTTGGAGGCAGGGGCGTCCAAAAACATTCAGTACTTC. The rearrangement joins TRBV5-1 to TRBJ2-4; a weak D match, TRBD1 (6 bases). V was pared by 0 bases and J by 2 bases, with 12 bases between. This CDR3 spans 16 amino acids. In germline, CDR1 is SGHRS, CDR2 YFSETQ.

The chain has TRBV5-1 and TRBJ1-6; unclear D gene. The V gene's germline CDR1 is SGHRS and CDR2 YFSETQ. This CDR3 is built from 17 residues. V shed 3 bases and J shed 0 bases, with 13 bases lying between them. The DNA of the CDR3 is TGCGCCAGCAGCTATCGTTCCGATAACTCCTATAATTCACCCCTCCACTTT. Translating gives CASSYRSDNSYNSPLHF. Using reference TRBV5-1 and TRBJ1-6 for the parts outside the CDR3, the full variable domain is KAGVTQTPRYLIKTRGQQVTLSCSPISGHRSVSWYQQTPGQGLQFLFEYFSETQRNKGNFPGRFSGRQFSNSRSEMNVSTLELGDSALYLCASSYRSDNSYNSPLHFGNGTRLTVT.

The V and J genes are TRBV5-5 and TRBJ2-7, with no clear D. The germline gives CDR1 SGHKS, CDR2 YYEKEE (reference sequence). V dropped 0 bases and J dropped 2 bases, with 9 bases sitting between them. CDR3 length: 14 amino acids. CDR3 DNA: TGTGCCAGCAGCTTGGAAGCCGTGACCTACGAGCAGTACTTC. Its translation: CASSLEAVTYEQYF. The complete variable domain, with remaining parts taken from reference TRBV5-5 and TRBJ2-7, reads DAGVTQSPTHLIKTRGQQVTLRCSPISGHKSVSWYQQVLGQGPQFIFQYYEKEERGRGNFPDRFSARQFPNYSSELNVNALLLGDSALYLCASSLEAVTYEQYFGPGTRLTVT.